The 14 T cell receptor beta chains below all came from one sample that was sequenced in a study of neoadjuvant anti-PD-1 for oral cavity cancer. Repertoires were generated with immunoSEQ multiplex PCR, while TCRdb's copy carries only in-frame clones and drops some. The sample contains around 32,000 clones, 70% to 80% of which appear only once. Time point: after neoadjuvant nivolumab, at surgical resection. The sequenced sample was PBMCs, obtained after nivolumab (anti-PD-1) treatment. The source of these receptors is a person between 40 and 80 years old with oral cavity squamous cell carcinoma.

The chain carries TRBV7-9 and TRBJ2-3, with D hard to call. Germline CDR1 SEHNR, CDR2 FQNEAQ (reference sequence). The ends were cut back, 0 bases at V and 2 bases at J, with 21 bases in the middle. There are 19 residues in the CDR3. CDR3 DNA sequence: TGTGCCAGCAGCTTAGCGTGGGCACAGCTTTCAACACTCACAGATACGCAGTATTTT. Protein: CASSLAWAQLSTLTDTQYF. Full variable domain (missing parts from reference TRBV7-9 and TRBJ2-3): DTGVSQNPRHKITKRGQNVTFRCDPISEHNRLYWYRQTLGQGPEFLTYFQNEAQLEKSRLLSDRFSAERPKGSFSTLEIQRTEQGDSAMYLCASSLAWAQLSTLTDTQYFGPGTRLTVL.

The chain carries TRBV11-2 and TRBJ1-6; D uncertain. Germline V CDR1 and CDR2: SGHAT, FQNNGV. The CDR3 is 12 residues long. Trimming cost V 3 bases and J 8 bases, with 5 bases left between them. DNA of the CDR3: TGTGCCAGCAGCTTGAGGGATTCACCCCTCCACTTT. It encodes CASSLRDSPLHF.

This chain joins TRBV4-1 and TRBJ2-7; TRBD2 is a possible D gene (6 bases). Trimming took 1 base from V and 1 from J, leaving 11 bases between them. The CDR3 sequence is 15 residues long. CDR1 and CDR2 (germline): MGHRA, YSYEKL. The CDR3 here is CASSQVEGRSYEQYF. CDR3 sequence (DNA): TGCGCCAGCAGCCAAGTGGAGGGTCGGTCCTACGAGCAGTACTTC.

V and J are TRBV19 and TRBJ1-5, with TRBD1 matching over 8 bases. CDR1 LNHDA and CDR2 SQIVND come from the germline V gene (reference sequence). This CDR3 is 15 amino acids long. V trimming: 3 bases; J trimming: 5 bases; junction bases outside the gene matches: 6. For the CDR3, the DNA is TGTGCCAGTAGTATGGAGGACAGGGCCTATCAGCCCCAGCATTTT. Residues: CASSMEDRAYQPQHF.

The chain employs TRBV4-3 and TRBJ1-2; TRBD1 matches 11 bases. Germline values: CDR1 LGHNA, CDR2 YSLEER. J gave up 8 bases and V 0 bases, and 8 bases lay outside the gene matches. CDR3 length equals 16 residues. CDR3 region: CASSQDRGQGARGYTF. In nucleotides, the CDR3 is TGCGCCAGCAGCCAAGATCGTGGACAGGGGGCGCGCGGCTACACCTTC.

The chain is built from TRBV5-4 and TRBJ2-5; D is tentatively TRBD1 or TRBD2 (5 bases each). V was shortened by 5 bases and J by 1 base, with 12 bases between the two germline ends. Looked up from germline, CDR1 is SGHNT and CDR2 is YYREEE (reference sequence). The CDR3 is 14 amino acids. In DNA form, the CDR3 reads TGTGCCAGCAGAGATACCGGGGCCCAAGAGACCCAGTACTTC. As protein: CASRDTGAQETQYF.

CDR3 sequence reads: CASSLDPRGVYNEQFF. CDR3 coding DNA: TGTGCCAGCAGCTTAGACCCGCGGGGTGTATACAATGAGCAGTTCTTC. This sequence joins TRBV5-6 and TRBJ2-1; possibly TRBD2 for D (6 bases). The CDR3 extends over 16 amino acids. V lost 2 bases and J 4 bases, leaving 16 bases between the germline ends. CDR1 SGHDT and CDR2 YYEEEE come from the germline V gene.

The V call is TRBV9, the J call TRBJ1-6; D may be TRBD1 (6 bases). The V end lost 5 bases, the J end lost 0 bases, and 18 bases lay between the germline ends. The CDR3 contains 18 residues. Germline loops: CDR1 SGDLS, CDR2 YYNGEE. CDR3 protein: CASSEGGAISSYNSPLHF. The CDR3 nucleotides are TGTGCCAGCAGTGAGGGGGGGGCCATTAGCTCCTATAATTCACCCCTCCACTTT.

The genes are TRBV5-7 and TRBJ1-5; D is unclear. TRBV5-7 is identified as an open reading frame with a role that is uncertain. The germline V and J ends were trimmed by 4 bases and 3 bases, with 20 bases remaining between them. This CDR3 region has 17 residues. The CDR3 here is CASSPLGESFVNQPQHF. CDR3 in DNA: TGTGCCAGCAGCCCCCTCGGGGAAAGTTTTGTCAATCAGCCCCAGCATTTT.

The chain links TRBV5-1 to TRBJ1-1; D ambiguous. Germline V lookup: CDR1 SGHRS, CDR2 YFSETQ. Trimming pared 4 bases from V and 3 bases from J, leaving 10 bases between. This CDR3 region has 13 residues. CDR3 in amino acids: CASSTGKDTEAFF. In DNA form, the CDR3 reads TGCGCCAGCAGCACCGGTAAGGACACTGAAGCTTTCTTT.

The rearrangement links TRBV4-1 to TRBJ1-5, with TRBD1 as a possible D gene (6 bases). Germline V lookup: CDR1 MGHRA, CDR2 YSYEKL. The CDR3 has 16 amino acids. V was pared by 3 bases and J by 6 bases, with 18 bases between. The DNA for the CDR3 is TGCGCCAGCAGCCAGACAGTTTTGCGGGGGCCTCAGCCCCAGCATTTT. Its protein is CASSQTVLRGPQPQHF.

The chain joins TRBV29-1 to TRBJ1-2, with D maybe TRBD1 (6 bases). This CDR3 region has 17 residues. Trimming removed 0 bases at V and 2 bases at J, with 19 bases between. CDR1 is SQVTM, CDR2 ANQGSEA, per germline. Here the CDR3 DNA reads TGCAGCGTTGAAGAAGCTGGACACAGGGAGCCAAACTATGGCTACACCTTC. This codes for CSVEEAGHREPNYGYTF.

The CDR3 sequence is CASSVSGYETQYF. The CDR3 DNA reads as TGTGCCAGCAGTGTCTCAGGGTACGAGACCCAGTACTTC. The rearrangement uses TRBV2 and TRBJ2-5; D is possibly TRBD1 (5 bases). Germline V gives CDR1 SNHLY, CDR2 FYNNEI. CDR3 size: 13 residues. Trimming removed 4 bases from V and 5 bases from J, with 11 bases in between.

The chain employs TRBV7-8 and TRBJ2-3; 8 bases agree with TRBD2. CDR1 is SGHVS, CDR2 FQNEAQ, per germline. The CDR3 runs to 16 residues. The V and J ends lost 5 bases and 0 bases, in that order; junction bases with no gene match: 7. The CDR3 nucleotides read TGTGCCAGCAGCACCCTAGCGGGCCCTAGCACAGATACGCAGTATTTT. Amino acids: CASSTLAGPSTDTQYF.